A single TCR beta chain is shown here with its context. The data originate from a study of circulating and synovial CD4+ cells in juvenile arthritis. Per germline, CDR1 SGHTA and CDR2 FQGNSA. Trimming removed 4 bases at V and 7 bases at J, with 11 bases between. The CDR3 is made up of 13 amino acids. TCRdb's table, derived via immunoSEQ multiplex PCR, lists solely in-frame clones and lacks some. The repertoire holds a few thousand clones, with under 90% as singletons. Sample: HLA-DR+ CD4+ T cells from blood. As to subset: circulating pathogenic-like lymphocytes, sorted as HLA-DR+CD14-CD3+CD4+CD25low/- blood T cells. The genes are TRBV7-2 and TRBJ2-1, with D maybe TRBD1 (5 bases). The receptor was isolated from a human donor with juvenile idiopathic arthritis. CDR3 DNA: TGTGCCAGCAGCTCAGGGCCGTGGAATGAGCAGTTCTTC. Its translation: CASSSGPWNEQFF.